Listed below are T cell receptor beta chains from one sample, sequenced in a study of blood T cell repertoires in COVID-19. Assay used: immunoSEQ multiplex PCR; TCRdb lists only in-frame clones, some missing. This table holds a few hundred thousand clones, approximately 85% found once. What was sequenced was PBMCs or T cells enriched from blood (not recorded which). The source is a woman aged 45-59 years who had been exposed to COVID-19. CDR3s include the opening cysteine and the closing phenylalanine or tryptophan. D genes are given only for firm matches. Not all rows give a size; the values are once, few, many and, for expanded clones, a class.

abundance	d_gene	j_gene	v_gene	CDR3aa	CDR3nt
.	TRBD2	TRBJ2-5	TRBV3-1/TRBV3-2	CASSQAQRGLQETQYF	TGTGCCAGCAGCCAAGCCCAGCGGGGGCTACAAGAGACCCAGTACTTC
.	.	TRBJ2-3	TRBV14	CASSQEGYTGDTQYF	TGTGCCAGCAGCCAAGAAGGTTACACGGGAGATACGCAGTATTTT
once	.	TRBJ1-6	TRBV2	CASGDNPNSPLHF	TGTGCCAGCGGGGACAACCCTAATTCACCCCTCCACTTT
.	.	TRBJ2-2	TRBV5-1	CASSMQGRAGELFF	TGCGCCAGCAGCATGCAGGGGAGGGCCGGGGAGCTGTTTTTT
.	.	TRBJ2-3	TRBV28	CASSPSFFAGRTDTQYF	TGTGCCAGCAGTCCGTCATTCTTTGCGGGGCGCACAGATACGCAGTATTTT
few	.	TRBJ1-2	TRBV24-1	CATSDLQGPHYGYTF	TGTGCCACCAGTGATCTACAGGGCCCCCACTATGGCTACACCTTC
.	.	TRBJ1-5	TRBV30	CAWRPGAGNQPQHF	TGTGCCTGGAGGCCGGGAGCGGGCAATCAGCCCCAGCATTTT
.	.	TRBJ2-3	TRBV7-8	CASTLGMTDTDTQYF	TGTGCCAGCACCCTGGGAATGACAGATACAGATACGCAGTATTTT
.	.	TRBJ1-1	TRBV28	CASSLEGGVNTEAFF	TGTGCCAGCAGTTTAGAAGGAGGGGTTAACACTGAAGCTTTCTTT
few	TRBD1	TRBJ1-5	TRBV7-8	CASSLAGTGNQPQHF	TGTGCCAGCAGCTTAGCTGGGACAGGGAATCAGCCCCAGCATTTT
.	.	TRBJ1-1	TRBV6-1	CASSPQGMNTEAFF	TGTGCCAGCAGCCCCCAGGGGATGAACACTGAAGCTTTCTTT
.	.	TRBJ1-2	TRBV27	CASSDPGGNGYTF	TGTGCCAGCAGCGATCCAGGAGGCAATGGCTACACCTTC
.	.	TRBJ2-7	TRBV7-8	CASSLPDLWAGSSYEQYF	TGTGCCAGCAGTCTACCGGACTTGTGGGCAGGAAGCTCCTACGAGCAGTACTTC
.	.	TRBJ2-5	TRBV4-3	CASSQDWQVVVETQYF	TGCGCCAGCAGCCAAGATTGGCAGGTCGTCGTCGAGACCCAGTACTTC
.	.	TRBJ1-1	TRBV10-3	CATLVDTEAFF	TGTGCCACCCTGGTAGACACTGAAGCTTTCTTT
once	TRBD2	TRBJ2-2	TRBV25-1	CRPKLAGANTGELFF	TGTAGACCTAAACTAGCGGGGGCCAACACCGGGGAGCTGTTTTTT
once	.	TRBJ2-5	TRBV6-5	CASSPPGIQETQYF	TGTGCCAGCAGTCCCCCAGGCATACAGGAGACCCAGTACTTC
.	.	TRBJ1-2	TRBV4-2	CASSQDQSNYGYTF	TGTGCCAGCAGCCAAGATCAGTCGAACTATGGCTACACCTTC
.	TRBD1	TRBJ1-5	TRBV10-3	CAISESGQASNQPQHF	TGTGCCATCAGTGAGTCAGGACAGGCTAGCAATCAGCCCCAGCATTTT
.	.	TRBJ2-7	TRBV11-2	CASSPRVLHEQYF	TGTGCCAGCAGCCCACGGGTACTCCACGAGCAGTACTTC
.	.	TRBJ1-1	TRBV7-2	CASTPAGTMNTEAFF	TGTGCCAGCACCCCGGCCGGGACAATGAACACTGAAGCTTTCTTT
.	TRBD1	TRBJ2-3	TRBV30	CAWNPGTVSTDTQYF	TGTGCCTGGAACCCGGGGACAGTAAGCACAGATACGCAGTATTTT
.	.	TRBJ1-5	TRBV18	CASKGGDGQPQHF	TGTGCCAGCAAGGGAGGGGACGGTCAGCCCCAGCATTTT
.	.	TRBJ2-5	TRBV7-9	CASSLVEETQYF	TGTGCCAGCAGCTTAGTGGAGGAGACCCAGTACTTC
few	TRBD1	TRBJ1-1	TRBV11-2	CASSRGTGNTEAFF	TGTGCCAGCAGCCGTGGGACAGGGAACACTGAAGCTTTCTTT
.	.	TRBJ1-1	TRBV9	CASSPVGQGGTEAFF	TGTGCCAGCAGCCCCGTCGGGCAGGGAGGCACTGAAGCTTTCTTT
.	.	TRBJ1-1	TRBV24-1	CATSPGDGSNTEAFF	TGTGCCACTTCGCCCGGAGACGGATCAAACACTGAAGCTTTCTTT
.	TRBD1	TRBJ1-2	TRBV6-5	CASSYMFPQGAKGYTF	TGTGCCAGCAGTTACATGTTCCCACAGGGGGCGAAAGGCTACACCTTC
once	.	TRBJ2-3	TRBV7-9	CASSRGLASTDTQYF	TGTGCCAGCAGCAGGGGGCTAGCGAGCACAGATACGCAGTATTTT
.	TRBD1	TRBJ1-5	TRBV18	CASSPGQGGKNQPQHF	TGTGCCAGCTCACCAGGGCAGGGGGGAAAAAATCAGCCCCAGCATTTT
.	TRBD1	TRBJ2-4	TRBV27	CASSQGALAKNIQYF	TGTGCCAGCAGCCAGGGGGCTCTAGCCAAAAACATTCAGTACTTC
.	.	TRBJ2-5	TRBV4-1	CASSQDGGRQETQYF	TGCGCCAGCAGCCAAGATGGAGGGCGCCAAGAGACCCAGTACTTC
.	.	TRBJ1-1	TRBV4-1	CASSQTSGIGWAEAFF	TGCGCCAGCAGCCAGACTTCAGGGATCGGTTGGGCTGAAGCTTTCTTT
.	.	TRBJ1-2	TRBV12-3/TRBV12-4	CASSFRVDGYTF	TGTGCCAGCAGTTTTCGGGTGGATGGCTACACCTTC
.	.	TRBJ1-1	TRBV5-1	CASSLQGSEAFF	TGCGCCAGCAGCTTACAGGGTTCTGAAGCTTTCTTT
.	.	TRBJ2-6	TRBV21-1	CASSKPLGDRAFSSGANVLTF	TGTGCCAGCAGCAAACCCCTTGGGGACAGGGCTTTTTCCTCTGGGGCCAACGTCCTGACTTTC
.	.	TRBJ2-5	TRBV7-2	CASSLLGGGETQYF	TGTGCCAGCAGCTTACTGGGGGGAGGAGAGACCCAGTACTTC
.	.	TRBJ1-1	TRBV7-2	CASSLKVTGTKAFF	TGTGCCAGCAGCTTAAAGGTTACAGGCACGAAAGCTTTCTTT
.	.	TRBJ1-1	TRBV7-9	CASSLTGNTEAFF	TGTGCCAGCAGCTTAACAGGTAACACTGAAGCTTTCTTT
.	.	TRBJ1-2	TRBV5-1	CASTPGDSYGYTF	TGCGCCAGCACCCCGGGGGATAGCTATGGCTACACCTTC
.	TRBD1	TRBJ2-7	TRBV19	CASSSHTGTGAYEQYF	TGTGCCAGTAGCTCACACACCGGGACAGGGGCCTACGAGCAGTACTTC
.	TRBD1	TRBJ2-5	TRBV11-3	CASSEGTGGRKTQYF	TGTGCCAGCAGCGAGGGGACAGGGGGTAGAAAGACCCAGTACTTC
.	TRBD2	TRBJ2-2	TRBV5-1	CASTGLAGTTGELFF	TGCGCCAGCACCGGACTAGCGGGGACCACCGGGGAGCTGTTTTTT
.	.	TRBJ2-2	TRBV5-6	CASSLGGGTGELFF	TGTGCCAGCAGCCTGGGAGGGGGCACCGGGGAGCTGTTTTTT
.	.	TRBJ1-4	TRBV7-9	CASSLVGGSPNEKLFF	TGTGCCAGCAGCTTAGTAGGCGGGTCTCCTAATGAAAAACTGTTTTTT
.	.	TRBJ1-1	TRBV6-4	CASSVWAHTEAFF	TGTGCCAGCAGTGTTTGGGCACACACTGAAGCTTTCTTT
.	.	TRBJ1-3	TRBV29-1	CSVDRQGNTIYF	TGCAGCGTTGACAGGCAGGGAAACACCATATATTTT
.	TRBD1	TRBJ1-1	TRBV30	CAWSPGQGWAEAFF	TGTGCCTGGAGCCCGGGACAGGGGTGGGCTGAAGCTTTCTTT
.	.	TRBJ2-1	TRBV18	CASSPEGSRFNEQFF	TGTGCCAGCTCACCGGAGGGGAGTAGGTTTAATGAGCAGTTCTTC
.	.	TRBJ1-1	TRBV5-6	CASSLGGSTEAFF	TGTGCCAGCAGCTTGGGAGGGTCCACTGAAGCTTTCTTT
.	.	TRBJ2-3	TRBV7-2	CASSPTGTGTDTQYF	TGTGCCAGCAGCCCAACAGGGACGGGCACAGATACGCAGTATTTT
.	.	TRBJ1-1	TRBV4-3	CASSRGGYTEAFF	TGCGCCAGCAGCCGGGGAGGGTACACTGAAGCTTTCTTT
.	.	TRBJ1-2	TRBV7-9	CASSSLGTGYLSYTF	TGTGCCAGCAGCTCTCTAGGCACAGGGTATCTAAGCTACACCTTC
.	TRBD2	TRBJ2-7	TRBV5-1	CASSSSGGVTYEQYF	TGCGCCAGCAGCTCTAGCGGTGGGGTAACCTACGAGCAGTACTTC